The present entry profiles one TCR beta chain with its context. This clone was seen a handful of times. Its binding antigen is unknown. Base qualities are not recorded, but no much larger clone differs from it by a single base. From its cysteine to its phenylalanine, the CDR3 spans 12 amino acids. Here the CDR3 DNA is all that survives: 36 bases in frame from base 1. CDR1 MNHNS and CDR2 SASEGT are derived from the germline V gene. V loses 8 bases at its end and J loses 5 bases; junction bases beyond the gene matches: 4. The data are from a study of cytomegalovirus exposure and HLA in healthy donors (dated 2017 in TCRdb). Concerning the study at large: In an earlier analysis of under 750 of the donors, under 300 Gb of sequence data and 120 million or so unique TCR beta sequences from 150 million to 200 million T cells were reported. An early release that covered 500 to 800 HLA-typed donors contained approximately 290 gigabases of sequencing data and 65 million to 100 million unique TCR sequences. The genetic ancestry cluster associated with self-reported Caucasian donors included around four fifths of the 350 to 500 genotyped donors. The aim of the study was to test whether cataloging public T cell receptors could identify signatures of past pathogen exposure. The study used immunosequencing to profile the T cell repertoires of approximately 650 subjects and linked those repertoires to cytomegalovirus serostatus. In addition to the first cohort of approximately 650 subjects, a separate validation cohort of some 120 different subjects was used. High-throughput TCR immunosequencing, statistical association of individual TCRs with disease status, and machine learning were combined to predict cytomegalovirus infection status. In a later analysis, previously published TCR beta repertoires from 666 donors were re-analyzed and high-resolution HLA genotyping was added so that TCR occurrence patterns could be studied. In the later analysis, no new phenotypic data were used to find candidate immune exposures; instead, reliance was placed on TCR beta sequences and their occurrence across donors. An earlier analysis of several hundred of the donors applied high-throughput TCR beta sequencing to assess whether each TCR beta V gene segment acted as functional or pseudogenic. Donor age, sex, ethnicity and CMV serostatus were compiled alongside the repertoire data. A later genetic analysis took genome-wide SNP genotypes for about 65% of the 666 donors and used that subset as a discovery cohort. All discovery cohort repertoires had been generated using a single sequencing platform. HLA typing covered class I and class II loci at four-digit resolution. Typing coverage differed by locus: A, B, C, DRB1 and DQB1 were typed in roughly 620-630 donors, DQA1 in 500 to 550, DPA1 in some 570, and DPB1 in 400 to 490. Roughly 5 DR-DQ haplotypes were treated as single units for association and clustering because of strong linkage in the cohort. On average, roughly 250,000 unique TCR beta nucleotide sequences were sequenced per donor among 398 genotyped donors of the cohort, with roughly 18% of those sequences being non-productive. General findings and caveats noted by the study authors: According to a later analysis, parvovirus B19, influenza, CMV and Epstein-Barr virus appeared linked to several top co-occurrence clusters. Broadly in line with IMGT annotations, most TCR beta V segments showed up in productive rearrangements about 90% or about 30% of the time in an earlier analysis of under 700 of the donors. The classifier was reported to diagnose cytomegalovirus status with high specificity and sensitivity in both the original cohort and the validation cohort. In the study, around 150 TCR beta chains were listed as associated with cytomegalovirus. Specific HLA alleles were associated with 18,000 or so TCR beta sequences at a false discovery rate of 0.05 in a later analysis. HLA typing was unavailable for some donors at each locus, so association tests used only the typed subset. In a later genetic analysis, a missense DCLRE1C variant was associated with V-gene and J-gene trimming of TCR beta chains, and the association was replicated in an independent cohort. The presence/absence analyses assumed that sequencing depth was roughly uniform across donors, and that assumption may not be true. Because counts were too low, about 18 rarely observed V segments, including chromosome 9 orphons, were excluded from the earlier analysis of several hundred of the donors. A later genetic analysis reported fewer N-insertions in productive TCRs among donors in an Asian-associated ancestry cluster than the approximately 700-donor mean. Immune exposure information for the cohort was limited to CMV serostatus. Strong co-occurrence of HLA alleles, especially DR and DQ, made assigning TCR associations to individual alleles difficult. In vitro tests confirmed that a few of the cytomegalovirus-associated TCR beta chains recognize cytomegalovirus antigens. A group of highly shared sequence variants was considered likely to be a technical artifact of the sequencing pipeline. According to a later analysis, most CMV-associated TCR beta chains appeared to be HLA-restricted, and the HLA associations seemed to be driven largely by CMV exposure. According to a later analysis, TCR association rates differed among HLA loci, with DRB1 alleles showing the most associated TCRs and HLA-C alleles showing the fewest. Correlated functional status among segregating V segments might reflect linkage disequilibrium, but an unknown experimental factor could not be ruled out. The 87-base-pair reads could not distinguish some IMGT-functional V segments, including TRBV6-2 and TRBV6-3, so those segments were excluded. It was suggested by the authors that the approach could potentially be generalized to other disease states and immunological phenotypes. Most TCR sequences were observed very rarely across donors, whereas some public TCRs were present in many individuals. Only TCR beta chains were sequenced in this cohort, and the absence of alpha or paired-chain data limited detectable features. Compared with equally common non-associated chains, HLA-associated TCR beta chains in a later analysis were more clonally expanded and had lower generation probabilities. A further reported finding was that TCR beta sequences accurately predicted the HLA-A and HLA-B alleles for most subjects in the first cohort.

In total, over 600 healthy bone marrow donors made up the cohort. Cohort members were all nominally healthy when sampled, although unrecorded immune exposures were likely present. The donor was CMV seronegative and belonged to the group of approximately 320 seronegative cohort members. Every donor gave a peripheral blood sample, and the peripheral blood mononuclear cells from that sample were used for TCR beta sequencing. Genomic DNA was extracted from the blood cell samples with the Qiagen DNeasy Blood Extraction Kit. The method was the immunoSEQ multiplex PCR assay. The multiplex PCR relied on a mix of 60 forward primers for TCR Vbeta segments and 13 reverse primers for TCR Jbeta segments. A multiplex PCR assay on genomic DNA amplified the CDR3 region of rearranged TCR beta genes. The Illumina HiSeq System was used to sequence the amplified TCR beta libraries as 87-base-pair reads. The paper's data handling went like this. A later analysis counted tens of millions of unique TCR beta chains across the approximately 700 repertoires, and 10 million to 11 million of these chains were shared by at least two donors. To remove PCR and sequencing errors, raw reads were error-corrected and collapsed into unique sequences using a nearest-neighbor algorithm that merged closely related sequences. Alignment of CDR3 sequences to IMGT reference sequences was used to assign V, D and J gene segments. Each retained sequence needed at least a six-nucleotide match to both a V gene segment and a J gene segment. A rearrangement counted as productive if the CDR3 had no stop codons and remained in frame with V and J, and every other rearrangement counted as non-productive. CDR3 was defined by IMGT convention, running from the second conserved V-encoded cysteine to the conserved J-encoded phenylalanine. Sequences without an unambiguous match to a single V gene segment were excluded from the earlier analysis of about 600 of the donors. In an earlier analysis of 587 of the donors, V segments were called functional above 56.7% productive rearrangements and were called segregating when the between-donor standard deviation exceeded 5%. A statistical classification framework was built to diagnose cytomegalovirus status from the catalog of TCR beta chain sequences. In a later analysis, TCR nucleotide sequences were compared against IMGT/GENE-DB human TR gene sequences so that V and J genes could be assigned. In a later analysis, CDR3 sequences and most-parsimonious VDJ recombination scenarios were assigned using the TCRdist pipeline. A later analysis defined each TCR beta chain by its CDR3 amino acid sequence plus V-gene family, and excluded reads lacking a unique V-gene family. A later analysis removed 450 to 600 highly shared, low-generation-probability nucleotide sequences to deal with suspected cross-contamination and a sequencing artifact. In a later analysis, a clonal expansion index was calculated for each public chain from normalized within-repertoire ranks of inferred template counts. A later analysis computed generation probabilities with a VDJ recombination model fitted to out-of-frame rearrangements, and checked the results against IGoR. In a later analysis, hypergeometric tests were used to score TCR-TCR, TCR-HLA and TCR-CMV co-occurrence, with a repertoire-size bias correction applied to TCR pairs. False discovery rates were estimated in a later analysis by permuting HLA or CMV assignments 20 times. In a later analysis, co-occurring TCRs were grouped with DBSCAN, and TCRdist sequence similarity was added when clustering was performed within HLA-allele-positive subsets. Repertoires with fewer than 30,000 or more than 120,000 public chains, plus five repertoires with anomalous nucleotide sharing, were excluded from co-occurrence clustering. TCRdb's version of the immuneACCESS table is confined to in-frame rearrangements and falls short of the full clone set. An unresolved V gene accounts for under half of the shortfall where checked; the remainder is of unknown origin. The V and J calls and clone size were taken over from that table, and D and trimming were inferred from the DNA. The table for this sample lists 150,000 to 200,000 clones; around 80% of them were counted only once. Of the sample, about 0.5% is held by the ten largest clones.

Sample: PBMCs. This TCR was sampled from a woman between 45 and 65 years old in good health and CMV-seronegative. The rearrangement combines TRBV6-1 with TRBJ2-5, with 8 bases matching TRBD2. In nucleotides, the sequence is TGTGCCAGCCTGGGACTAGTGGAGACCCAGTACTTC. This codes for CASLGLVETQYF.